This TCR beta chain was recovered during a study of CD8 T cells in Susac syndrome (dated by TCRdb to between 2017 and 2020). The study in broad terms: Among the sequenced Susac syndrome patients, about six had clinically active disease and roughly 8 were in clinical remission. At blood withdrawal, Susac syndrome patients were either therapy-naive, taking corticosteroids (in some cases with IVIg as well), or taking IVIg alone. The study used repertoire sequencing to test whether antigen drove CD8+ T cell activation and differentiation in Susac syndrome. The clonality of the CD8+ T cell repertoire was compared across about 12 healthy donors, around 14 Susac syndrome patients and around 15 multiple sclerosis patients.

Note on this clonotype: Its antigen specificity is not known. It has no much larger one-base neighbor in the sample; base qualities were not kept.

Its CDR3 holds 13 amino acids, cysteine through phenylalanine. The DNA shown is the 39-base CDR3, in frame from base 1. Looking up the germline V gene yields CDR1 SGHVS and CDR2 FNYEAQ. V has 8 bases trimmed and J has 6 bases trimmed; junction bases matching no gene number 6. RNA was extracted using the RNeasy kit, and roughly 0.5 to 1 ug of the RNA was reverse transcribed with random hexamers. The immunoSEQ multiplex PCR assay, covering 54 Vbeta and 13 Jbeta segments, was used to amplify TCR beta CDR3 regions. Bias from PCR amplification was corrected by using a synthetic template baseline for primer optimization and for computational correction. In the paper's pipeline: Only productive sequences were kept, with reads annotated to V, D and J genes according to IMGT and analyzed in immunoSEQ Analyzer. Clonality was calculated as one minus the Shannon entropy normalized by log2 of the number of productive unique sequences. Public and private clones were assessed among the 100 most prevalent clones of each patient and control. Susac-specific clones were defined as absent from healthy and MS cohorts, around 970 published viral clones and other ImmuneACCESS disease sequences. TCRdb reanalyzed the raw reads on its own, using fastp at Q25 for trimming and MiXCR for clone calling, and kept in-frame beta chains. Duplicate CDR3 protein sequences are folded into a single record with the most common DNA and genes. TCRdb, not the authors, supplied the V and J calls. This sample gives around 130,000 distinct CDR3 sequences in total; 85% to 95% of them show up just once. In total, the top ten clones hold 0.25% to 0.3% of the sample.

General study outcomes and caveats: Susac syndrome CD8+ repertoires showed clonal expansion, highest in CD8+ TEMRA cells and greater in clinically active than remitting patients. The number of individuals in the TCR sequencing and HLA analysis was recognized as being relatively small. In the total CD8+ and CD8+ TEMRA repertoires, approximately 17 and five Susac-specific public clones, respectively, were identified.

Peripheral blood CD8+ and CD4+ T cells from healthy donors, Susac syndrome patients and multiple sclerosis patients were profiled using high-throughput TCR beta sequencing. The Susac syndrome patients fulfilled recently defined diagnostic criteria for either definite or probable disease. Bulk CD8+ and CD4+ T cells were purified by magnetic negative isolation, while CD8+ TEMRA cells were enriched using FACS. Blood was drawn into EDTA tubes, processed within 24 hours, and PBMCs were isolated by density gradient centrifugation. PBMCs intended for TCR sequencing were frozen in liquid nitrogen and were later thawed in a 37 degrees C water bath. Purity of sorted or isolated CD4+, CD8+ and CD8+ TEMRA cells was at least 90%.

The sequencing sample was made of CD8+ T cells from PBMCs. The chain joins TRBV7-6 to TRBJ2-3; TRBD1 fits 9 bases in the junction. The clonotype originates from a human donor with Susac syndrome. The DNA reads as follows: TGTGCCAGCGGACAGGGGCGTCAGGATACGCAGTATTTT. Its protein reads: CASGQGRQDTQYF.